A single sample gave rise to the 10 T cell receptor beta chains below, sequenced in a study of stem cell transplantation in POMP-related autoinflammatory disease. The assay was immunoSEQ multiplex PCR, and TCRdb's table has in-frame clones only and misses some. The sample includes over 8,000 clones, 79% seen only once; the top ten take just over 4.5%. The sequences come from CD4+ T cells from PBMCs, collected after stem cell transplantation. Source of these receptors: a human patient with POMP-related autoinflammation and immune dysregulation (PRAID). Some of the T cells might come from the graft donor.

This chain connects TRBV12-3 or TRBV12-4 to TRBJ1-6; D is undetermined. V dropped 5 bases and J dropped 11 bases, with 10 bases sitting between them. This CDR3 has 12 amino acids. Here the CDR3 reads CASSRYGTPLHF. CDR3 sequence (DNA): TGTGCCAGCAGTCGATATGGTACACCCCTCCACTTT.

Only one count was recorded for this clone. The gene calls are TRBV5-1 and TRBJ2-1, with D possibly called TRBD1 or TRBD2 (5 bases each). The CDR3 loop spans 17 amino acids. V was clipped by 2 bases and J by 0 bases, with 15 bases between them. Germline V CDR1 and CDR2: SGHRS, YFSETQ. The CDR3 region has the DNA TGCGCCAGCAGCTTTCAGGGACGGACCTTCTCCTACAATGAGCAGTTCTTC. Amino acids: CASSFQGRTFSYNEQFF.

In this sample, this clone turned up a few times. CDR3 in amino acids: CASSPMGLDPYEQYF. Written as DNA, the CDR3 is TGTGCCAGCTCACCAATGGGCCTTGACCCTTACGAGCAGTACTTC. V is TRBV18 and J is TRBJ2-7; no clear D. The CDR3 runs to 15 residues. Per the germline V gene, CDR1 is KGHSH and CDR2 is LQKENI. V was cut by 2 bases and J by 4 bases, with 15 bases left in between.

This chain uses TRBV28 with TRBJ1-5; unclear D gene. There are 14 residues in the CDR3. The V gene's germline CDR1 is MDHEN and CDR2 SYDVKM. V gave up 1 base and J gave up 10 bases, with 14 bases separating them. The CDR3 bases are TGTGCCAGCAGTTTATATCGGACCTTCGAACCCCAGCATTTT. This translates into CASSLYRTFEPQHF.

This clone was seen a few times. The rearrangement joins TRBV9 to TRBJ2-7; perhaps TRBD1 as D (6 bases). V lost 0 bases and J lost 1, with 11 bases in between. CDR3 length: 15 amino acids. Germline assignment: CDR1 SGDLS and CDR2 YYNGEE. The CDR3 DNA is TGTGCCAGCAGCGTAGAGGCAGGGGTATCCTACGAGCAGTACTTC. Amino acid sequence: CASSVEAGVSYEQYF.

This clone was recorded once. V usage is TRBV18 and J usage is TRBJ2-7, with 10 bases aligning to TRBD1. The CDR3 length is 16 residues. Germline V gene data show CDR1 as KGHSH and CDR2 as LQKENI. The junction had 10 bases not matched to a gene; V was cut back by 6 bases and J by 2 bases. CDR3 residues: CASSGTGTGAPYEQYF. The CDR3 nucleotides are TGTGCCAGCTCGGGTACCGGGACAGGGGCACCCTACGAGCAGTACTTC.

The chain links TRBV27 to TRBJ2-5; TRBD2 matches at 10 bases. This CDR3 is 14 amino acids long. The germline V gene encodes CDR1 MNHEY and CDR2 SMNVEV (reference sequence). Germline trimming cut 6 bases from V and 6 bases from J; bases unmatched to any gene: 7. The chain's CDR3 is CASSEREGLKTQYF. CDR3 bases: TGTGCCAGCAGCGAGCGGGAGGGCCTGAAGACCCAGTACTTC.

This chain links TRBV11-2 with TRBJ2-1, with D perhaps TRBD2 (6 bases). In germline, CDR1 is SGHAT, CDR2 FQNNGV. Trimming removed 0 bases from V and 0 bases from J, with 18 bases in between. This CDR3 comprises 19 residues. As DNA, the CDR3 is TGTGCCAGCAGCTTAGATCCCGGGGGAGCGTCGAGCTCCTACAATGAGCAGTTCTTC. Protein sequence: CASSLDPGGASSSYNEQFF.

The V and J genes are TRBV19 and TRBJ2-5; D not certain. From germline, CDR1 is LNHDA and CDR2 SQIVND (reference sequence). V was clipped by 1 base and J by 4 bases, with 7 bases between them. CDR3 length: 13 residues. This chain's CDR3 is CASSIGRSETQYF. Here the CDR3 DNA reads TGTGCCAGTAGTATAGGTCGTTCAGAGACCCAGTACTTC.

The V call is TRBV19, the J call TRBJ1-1; 9 nucleotides agree with TRBD1. The CDR3 loop spans 14 amino acids. CDR1 is LNHDA and CDR2 is SQIVND in the germline V gene (reference sequence). V lost 5 bases to trimming and J lost 1 base; unmatched junction nucleotides: 2. CDR3 DNA: TGTGCCAGTAGTGGGGGACAGGGGAACACTGAAGCTTTCTTT. Translation gives CASSGGQGNTEAFF.